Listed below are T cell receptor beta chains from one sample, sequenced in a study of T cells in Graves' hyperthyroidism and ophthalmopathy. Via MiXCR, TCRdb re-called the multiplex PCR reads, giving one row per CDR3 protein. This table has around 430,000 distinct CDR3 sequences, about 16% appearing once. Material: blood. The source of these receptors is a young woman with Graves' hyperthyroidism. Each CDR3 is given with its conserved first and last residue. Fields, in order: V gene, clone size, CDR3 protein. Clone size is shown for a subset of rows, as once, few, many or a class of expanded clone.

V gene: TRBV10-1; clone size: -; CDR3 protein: CASSESKTGATDTQYF
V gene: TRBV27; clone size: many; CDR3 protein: CASSFDRGSVSSGNTIYF
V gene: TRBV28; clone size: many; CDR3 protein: CASSLGGTVSYSNQPQHF
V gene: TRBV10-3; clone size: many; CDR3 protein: CAISEPAGEFYEQYF
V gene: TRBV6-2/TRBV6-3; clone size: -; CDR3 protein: CASSPGRTDTRYF
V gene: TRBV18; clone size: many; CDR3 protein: CASSPSRGDSYNEQFF
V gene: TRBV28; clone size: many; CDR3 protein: CASGASWDSSSYEQYF
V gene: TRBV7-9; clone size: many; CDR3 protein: CASGPVNEKLFF
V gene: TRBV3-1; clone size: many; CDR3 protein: CASSQGQLNSPLHF
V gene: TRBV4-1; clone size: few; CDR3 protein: CASSQDEYNSPLHF
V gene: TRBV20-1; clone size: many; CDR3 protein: CSASFSGGPKINEQFF
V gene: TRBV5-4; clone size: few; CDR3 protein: CASSLGGTSGTGELFF
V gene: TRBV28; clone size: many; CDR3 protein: CASSFFAPGQGTDTQYF
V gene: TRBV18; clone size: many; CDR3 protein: CASSPLTENTEAFF
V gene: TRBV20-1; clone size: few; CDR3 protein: CSASTGSTDTQYF
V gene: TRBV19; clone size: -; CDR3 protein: CASSIFGAYSSGANVLTF
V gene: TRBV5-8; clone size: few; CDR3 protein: CASTSGLAGAGYEQYF
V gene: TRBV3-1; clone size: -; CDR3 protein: CASSQDLGVLTNEKLFF
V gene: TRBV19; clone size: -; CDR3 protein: CASSNRDRTNTEAFF
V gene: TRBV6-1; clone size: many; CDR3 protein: CASSYAGVPYEQYF
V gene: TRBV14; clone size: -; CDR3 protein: CASSQDTGSYEQYF
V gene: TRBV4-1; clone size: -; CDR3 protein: CASSQGTVPNQPQHF
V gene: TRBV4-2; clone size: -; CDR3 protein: CASSQDWQAQKIYGYTF
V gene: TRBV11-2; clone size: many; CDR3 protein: CASSPRRNTEAFF
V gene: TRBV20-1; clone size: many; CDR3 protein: CSARQGGDWYQYF
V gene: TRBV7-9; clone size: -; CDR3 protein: CASSLDREVYGYTF
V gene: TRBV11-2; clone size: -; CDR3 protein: CASSFFGSNIQYF
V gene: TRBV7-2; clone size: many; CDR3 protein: CASSPGTSGGTDTQYF
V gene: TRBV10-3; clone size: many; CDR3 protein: CAIAPTSGIGGETQYF
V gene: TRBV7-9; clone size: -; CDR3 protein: CASSSLENSYEQYF
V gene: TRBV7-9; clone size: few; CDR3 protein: CASSPLGLAGNEQFF
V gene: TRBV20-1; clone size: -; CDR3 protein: CSARNVLAGGGPTDTQYF
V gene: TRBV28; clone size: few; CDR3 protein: CASSDSLALDTQYF
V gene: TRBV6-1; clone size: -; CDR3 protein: CASSESGSLSYEQYF
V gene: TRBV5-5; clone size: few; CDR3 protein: CASSLSPRDSNQPQHF
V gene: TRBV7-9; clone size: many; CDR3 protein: CASSLGRDPSYNEQFF
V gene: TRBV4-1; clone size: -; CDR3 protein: CASSQDNEGGYEKLFF
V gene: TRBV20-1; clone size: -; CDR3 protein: CSARDQPWGTEAFF
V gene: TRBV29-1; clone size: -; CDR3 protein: CSVLQGAGNQPQHF
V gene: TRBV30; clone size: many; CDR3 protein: CAWSRPERYNEQFF
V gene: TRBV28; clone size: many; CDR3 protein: CASSLELGNTEAFF
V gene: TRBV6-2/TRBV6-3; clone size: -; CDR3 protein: CASSRWLQGSEQPQHF